Below are 17 T cell receptor beta chains sequenced from a single sample in a study of T-cell reconstitution after alpha-beta-depleted transplantation in children. The authors prepared the TCRbeta library with unique molecular identifiers. TCRdb analysed the PCR reads with MiXCR anew, one entry per CDR3 protein. The profile covers under 300,000 distinct CDR3 sequences, with 9.5% to 13% appearing a single time and around a quarter taken by the ten largest. This specimen consisted of peripheral blood, obtained 180 days after TCRalphabeta/CD19-depleted stem cell transplant. Receptors were obtained from a male patient between 2 and 9 years old who had a stem cell transplant for chronic granulomatous disease, so the T cells may come from the graft donor.

The sample holds many counts of this clonotype. The genes are TRBV5-1 and TRBJ2-1; 12 positions agree with TRBD2. V shed 5 bases, J shed 7 bases, and the junction held 7 bases outside the gene matches. The CDR3 contains 15 residues. Germline V gene sequence: CDR1 SGHRS, CDR2 YFSETQ. CDR3 loop: CASSGTSGSLNEQFF. CDR3 DNA sequence: TGCGCCAGCAGTGGGACTAGCGGGTCCCTAAATGAGCAGTTCTTC.

This clonotype was seen ten or more times. The chain links TRBV5-1 to TRBJ2-5, with TRBD2 as a possible D gene (5 bases). Trimming shortened V by 0 bases and J by 3 bases, and 9 bases separated the two germline ends. Per the germline V gene, CDR1 is SGHRS and CDR2 is YFSETQ. This CDR3 contains 14 residues. The CDR3 bases are TGCGCCAGCAGCTTGGCTGGACTGGAAGAGACCCAGTACTTC. Its protein product is CASSLAGLEETQYF.

This clonotype appeared many times. The J gene is TRBJ2-7, the V gene TRBV15, with TRBD2 matching over 12 bases. CDR3 length equals 17 residues. Trimming took 1 base from V and 5 from J; bases not matched to a gene: 9. The germline V gene has CDR1 LNHNV and CDR2 YYDKDF (reference sequence). CDR3 bases: TGTGCCACCAGCAGAGCCTTCAGACTAGCGGGAGAGGACGAGCAGTACTTC. It is translated as CATSRAFRLAGEDEQYF. Drawing the rest from reference TRBV15 and TRBJ2-7, the complete variable domain is DAMVIQNPRYQVTQFGKPVTLSCSQTLNHNVMYWYQQKSSQAPKLLFHYYDKDFNNEADTPDNFQSRRPNTSFCFLDIRSPGLGDTAMYLCATSRAFRLAGEDEQYFGPGTRLTVT.

Ten or more counts support this clonotype. The chain joins TRBV5-6 to TRBJ2-6; 11 bases are shared with TRBD2. The CDR3 loop spans 18 amino acids. The junction had 6 bases not matched to a gene; V was cut back by 2 bases and J by 2 bases. The germline CDR1 and CDR2 sequences are SGHDT and YYEEEE. This CDR3 is CASSFWFSGRAGANVLTF. In nucleotides, the CDR3 is TGTGCCAGCAGCTTTTGGTTTAGCGGGAGGGCTGGGGCCAACGTCCTGACTTTC.

This clonotype was counted at least ten times. The chain has TRBV9 and TRBJ2-1; 9 bases agree with TRBD2. The CDR3 runs to 17 residues. From germline, CDR1 is SGDLS and CDR2 YYNGEE. After removal of 2 bases from V and 2 bases from J, the junction contained 8 bases not matched to a gene. The CDR3 protein is CASSVHGGRGTYNEQFF. CDR3 sequence (DNA): TGTGCCAGCAGCGTTCATGGCGGGAGGGGAACCTACAATGAGCAGTTCTTC. The whole variable domain, remainder taken from reference TRBV9 and TRBJ2-1, is DSGVTQTPKHLITATGQRVTLRCSPRSGDLSVYWYQQSLDQGLQFLIQYYNGEERAKGNILERFSAQQFPDLHSELNLSSLELGDSALYFCASSVHGGRGTYNEQFFGPGTRLTVL.

This clonotype was counted many times. The genes are TRBV5-1 and TRBJ2-1, with 12 bases fitting TRBD2. Germline V CDR1 and CDR2: SGHRS, YFSETQ. This CDR3 is built from 18 residues. V gave up 1 base and J gave up 8 bases; unmatched junction bases: 13. The CDR3 loop reads CASSLLAGGHPSGDEQFF. The CDR3 nucleotides read TGCGCCAGCAGCTTGCTAGCGGGAGGGCACCCCTCCGGGGATGAGCAGTTCTTC. The full variable domain, in which reference TRBV5-1 and TRBJ2-1 provide the parts outside the CDR3, is KAGVTQTPRYLIKTRGQQVTLSCSPISGHRSVSWYQQTPGQGLQFLFEYFSETQRNKGNFPGRFSGRQFSNSRSEMNVSTLELGDSALYLCASSLLAGGHPSGDEQFFGPGTRLTVL.

This clonotype was detected many times. V gene TRBV5-1 combines with J gene TRBJ2-1, with D possibly being TRBD2 (5 bases). Trimming pared 0 bases from V and 7 bases from J, leaving 8 bases between. CDR1 is SGHRS and CDR2 is YFSETQ in the germline V gene. The CDR3 runs to 13 residues. DNA of the CDR3: TGCGCCAGCAGCTTGGAGAGGGTTAATGAGCAGTTCTTC. This sequence encodes CASSLERVNEQFF.

This clonotype was seen ten or more times. The V and J genes are TRBV12-3 or TRBV12-4 and TRBJ2-3; TRBD2 might be the D (5 bases). V dropped 6 bases and J dropped 10 bases, with 11 bases sitting between them. The CDR3 length is 11 residues. CDR3: CASSPGSAQYF. The CDR3 DNA is TGTGCCAGCAGCCCGGGGTCGGCGCAGTATTTT.

There are many counts of this clonotype. This chain links TRBV20-1 with TRBJ2-3; the D gene is possibly TRBD1 (6 bases). Germline V gene data show CDR1 as DFQATT and CDR2 as SNEGSKA (reference sequence). V lost 1 base and J 6 bases, leaving 8 bases between the germline ends. The CDR3 runs 12 residues. The CDR3 spells CSARGTVDTQYF. The CDR3 DNA follows: TGCAGTGCTAGAGGGACAGTTGATACGCAGTATTTT.

V and J are TRBV11-1 and TRBJ2-3; tentatively, D is TRBD2 (6 bases). Germline CDR1 SGHAT, CDR2 FQDESV (reference sequence). The CDR3 spans 12 residues. Trimming left V 4 bases short and J 10 bases short, with 12 bases between. The CDR3: CASSSGLTAQYF. The CDR3, as DNA: TGTGCCAGCAGCTCGGGACTGACGGCGCAGTATTTT.

This clonotype was observed at least ten times. V and J are TRBV11-1 and TRBJ2-5; D is undetermined. V lost 1 base and J 5 bases, leaving 29 bases between the germline ends. Germline V lookup: CDR1 SGHAT, CDR2 FQDESV (reference sequence). CDR3 size: 20 residues. The DNA for the CDR3 is TGTGCCAGCAGCTTAGGGCAGTTCGAATCTGCTTTGGGTCCACGGGAGACCCAGTACTTC. This translates into CASSLGQFESALGPRETQYF.

This clonotype occurred many times. This chain uses TRBV18 with TRBJ2-1; a possible D gene is TRBD1 (6 bases). The germline V and J ends were trimmed by 1 base and 2 bases, with 12 bases remaining between them. CDR1 is KGHSH and CDR2 is LQKENI in the germline V gene. The CDR3 spans 16 residues. Here the CDR3 reads CASSPRLTGPYNEQFF. CDR3 bases: TGTGCCAGCTCACCACGATTGACAGGTCCCTACAATGAGCAGTTCTTC.

This sequence joins TRBV2 and TRBJ2-5, with D tentatively TRBD1 (5 bases). This CDR3 is built from 13 residues. Germline values: CDR1 SNHLY, CDR2 FYNNEI. Trimming pared 8 bases from V and 7 bases from J, leaving 17 bases between. Here the CDR3 DNA reads TGTGCCAGCGATTGGGGCAGGCCGTGGACCCAGTACTTC. Protein: CASDWGRPWTQYF.

In its sample, this clonotype was seen many times. V and J are TRBV9 and TRBJ2-3; the D gene is possibly TRBD2 (7 bases). CDR1 is SGDLS, CDR2 YYNGEE, per germline. This CDR3 is 16 amino acids long. V gave up 4 bases and J gave up 5 bases, with 20 bases separating them. CDR3 bases: TGTGCCAGCAGCTCGCAGGAGGAGGGGGGGGGAGATACGCAGTATTTT. Translated, it gives CASSSQEEGGGDTQYF. The full variable domain, in which reference TRBV9 and TRBJ2-3 provide the parts outside the CDR3, is DSGVTQTPKHLITATGQRVTLRCSPRSGDLSVYWYQQSLDQGLQFLIQYYNGEERAKGNILERFSAQQFPDLHSELNLSSLELGDSALYFCASSSQEEGGGDTQYFGPGTRLTVL.

This clonotype has ten or more counts. The chain links TRBV4-1 to TRBJ1-5; D may be TRBD1 (5 bases). V lost 0 bases and J lost 4, with 10 bases in between. CDR3 size: 15 residues. The V gene's germline CDR1 is MGHRA and CDR2 YSYEKL. This CDR3 is CASSQDGAENQPQHF. CDR3 DNA: TGCGCCAGCAGCCAAGATGGGGCCGAAAATCAGCCCCAGCATTTT.

This clonotype was observed many times. The V and J genes are TRBV7-3 and TRBJ2-6; D uncertain. Trimming removed 2 bases from V and 0 bases from J, with 5 bases in between. The CDR3 has 15 residues. CDR1 and CDR2 from the germline V gene are SGHTA and FQGTGA. CDR3 bases: TGTGCCAGCAGCTTACTGCGCTCTGGGGCCAACGTCCTGACTTTC. This gives the protein CASSLLRSGANVLTF.

This clonotype has ten or more counts. CDR3 in amino acids: CAISESTIEAFF. CDR3 DNA sequence: TGTGCCATCAGTGAGTCGACAATTGAAGCTTTCTTT. J is TRBJ1-1 and V is TRBV10-3; D is ambiguous. Germline values: CDR1 ENHRY, CDR2 SYGVKD. The ends were cut back, 0 bases at V and 7 bases at J, with 6 bases in the middle. The CDR3 extends over 12 amino acids.